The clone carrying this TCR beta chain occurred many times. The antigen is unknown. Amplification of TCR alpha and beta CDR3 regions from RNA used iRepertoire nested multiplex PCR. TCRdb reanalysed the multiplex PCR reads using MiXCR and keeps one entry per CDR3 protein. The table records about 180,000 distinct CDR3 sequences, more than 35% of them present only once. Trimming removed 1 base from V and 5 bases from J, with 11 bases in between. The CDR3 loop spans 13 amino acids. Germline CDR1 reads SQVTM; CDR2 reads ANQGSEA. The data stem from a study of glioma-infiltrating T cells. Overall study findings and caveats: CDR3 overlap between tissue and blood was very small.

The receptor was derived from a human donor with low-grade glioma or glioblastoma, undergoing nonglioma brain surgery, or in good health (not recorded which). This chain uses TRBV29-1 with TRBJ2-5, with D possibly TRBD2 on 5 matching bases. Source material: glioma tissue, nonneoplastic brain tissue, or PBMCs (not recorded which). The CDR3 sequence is CSVEVVARETQYF. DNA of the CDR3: TGCAGCGTTGAAGTTGTAGCGAGGGAGACCCAGTACTTC.